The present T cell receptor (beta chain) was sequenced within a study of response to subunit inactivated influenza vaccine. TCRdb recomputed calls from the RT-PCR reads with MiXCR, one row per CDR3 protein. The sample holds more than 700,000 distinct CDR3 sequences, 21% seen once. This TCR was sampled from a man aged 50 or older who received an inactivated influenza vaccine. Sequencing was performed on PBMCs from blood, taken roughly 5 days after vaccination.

CDR3 loop: CASSGLAGGGSYNEQFF. In nucleotides, the CDR3 is TGTGCCAGCAGCGGTTTAGCGGGAGGGGGGTCCTACAATGAGCAGTTCTTC. The chain joins TRBV12-3 or TRBV12-4 to TRBJ2-1; 11 nucleotides line up with TRBD2. Germline trimming cut 6 bases from V and 1 base from J; bases unmatched to any gene: 8. The CDR3 runs 17 residues.